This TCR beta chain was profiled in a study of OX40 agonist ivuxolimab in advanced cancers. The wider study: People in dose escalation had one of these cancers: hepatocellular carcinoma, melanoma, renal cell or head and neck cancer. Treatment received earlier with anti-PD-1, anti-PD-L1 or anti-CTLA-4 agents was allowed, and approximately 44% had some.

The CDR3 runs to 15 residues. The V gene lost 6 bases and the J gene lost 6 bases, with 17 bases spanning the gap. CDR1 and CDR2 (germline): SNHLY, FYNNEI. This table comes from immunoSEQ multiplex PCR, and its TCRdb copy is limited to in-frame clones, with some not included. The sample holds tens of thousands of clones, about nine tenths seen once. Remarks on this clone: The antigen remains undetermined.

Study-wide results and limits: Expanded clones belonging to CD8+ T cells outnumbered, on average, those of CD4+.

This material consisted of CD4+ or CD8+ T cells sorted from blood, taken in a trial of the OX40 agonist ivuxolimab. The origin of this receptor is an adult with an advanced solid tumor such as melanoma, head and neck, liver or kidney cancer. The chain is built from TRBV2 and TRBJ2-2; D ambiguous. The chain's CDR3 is CASRASPLVSGELFF. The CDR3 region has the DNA TGTGCCAGCAGAGCCTCCCCCTTAGTCTCCGGGGAGCTGTTTTTT.